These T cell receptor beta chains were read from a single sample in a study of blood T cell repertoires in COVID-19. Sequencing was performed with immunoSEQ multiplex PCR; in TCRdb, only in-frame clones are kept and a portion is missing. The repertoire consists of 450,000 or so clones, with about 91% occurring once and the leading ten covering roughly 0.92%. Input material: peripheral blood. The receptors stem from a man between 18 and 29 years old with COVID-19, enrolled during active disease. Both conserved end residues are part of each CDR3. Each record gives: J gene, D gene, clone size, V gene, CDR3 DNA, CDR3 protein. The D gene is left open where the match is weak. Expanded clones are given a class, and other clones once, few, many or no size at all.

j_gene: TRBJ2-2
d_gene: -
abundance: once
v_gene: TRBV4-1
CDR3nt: TGCGCCAGCAGCCAAGGCCGGGGTGGGCCCGGGGAGCTGTTTTTT
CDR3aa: CASSQGRGGPGELFF

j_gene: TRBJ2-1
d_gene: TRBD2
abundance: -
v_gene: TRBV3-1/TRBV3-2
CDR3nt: TGTGCCAGCAGCCCAACTAGCGGGAGGGCCAGGAATGAGCAGTTCTTC
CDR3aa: CASSPTSGRARNEQFF

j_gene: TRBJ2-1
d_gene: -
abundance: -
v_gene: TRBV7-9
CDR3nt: TGTGCCAGCAGCTTAGATTGGACATTTCCCTACAATGAGCAGTTCTTC
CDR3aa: CASSLDWTFPYNEQFF

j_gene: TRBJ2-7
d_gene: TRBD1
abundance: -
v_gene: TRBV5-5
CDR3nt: TGTGCCAGCAGACCGGGACAGCTATCATACGAGCAGTACTTC
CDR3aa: CASRPGQLSYEQYF

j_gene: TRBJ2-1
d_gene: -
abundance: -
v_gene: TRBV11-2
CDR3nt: TGTGCCAGCAGCTTAGGGCTTGGTGAGCAGTTCTTC
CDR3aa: CASSLGLGEQFF

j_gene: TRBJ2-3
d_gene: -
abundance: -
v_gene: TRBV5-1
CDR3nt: TGCGCCAGCAGCTTTCGGGCGGGGCCTGAGACAGATACGCAGTATTTT
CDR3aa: CASSFRAGPETDTQYF

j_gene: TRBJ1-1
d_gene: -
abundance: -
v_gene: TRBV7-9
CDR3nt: TGTGCCAGCAGCTCCCCCCGGATGCGGGACACTGAAGCTTTCTTT
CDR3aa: CASSSPRMRDTEAFF

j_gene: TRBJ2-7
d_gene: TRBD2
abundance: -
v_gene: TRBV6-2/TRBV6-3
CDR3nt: TGTGCCAGCAGTTTTACTAGCGGGGGGGCCTCCTACGAGCAGTACTTC
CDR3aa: CASSFTSGGASYEQYF

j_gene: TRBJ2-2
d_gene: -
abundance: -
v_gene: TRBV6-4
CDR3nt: TGTGCCAGCAGGGGCGCCGGGGAGCTGTTTTTT
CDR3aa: CASRGAGELFF

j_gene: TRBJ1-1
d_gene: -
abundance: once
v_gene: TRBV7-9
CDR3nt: TGTGCCAGCAGGCCACAGGGTATGTACACTGAAGCTTTCTTT
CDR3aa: CASRPQGMYTEAFF

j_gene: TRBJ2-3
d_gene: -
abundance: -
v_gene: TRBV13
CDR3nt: TGTGCCAGCAGCTTCCACACGACTACAGATACGCAGTATTTT
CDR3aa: CASSFHTTTDTQYF

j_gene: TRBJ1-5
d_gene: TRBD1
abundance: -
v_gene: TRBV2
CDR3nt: TGTGCCAGCAGTAACCGACAGGGGTATAGTCTTCAGCCCCAGCATTTT
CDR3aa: CASSNRQGYSLQPQHF

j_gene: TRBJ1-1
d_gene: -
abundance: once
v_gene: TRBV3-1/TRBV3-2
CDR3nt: TGTGCCAGCAGCCATAGGGCGGGCCCCCCTGAAGCTTTCTTT
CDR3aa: CASSHRAGPPEAFF

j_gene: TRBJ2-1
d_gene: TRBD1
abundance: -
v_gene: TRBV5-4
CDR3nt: TGTGCCAGCAGCTTAACCGGGACAGGGGGAGAGGAGCAGTTCTTC
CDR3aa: CASSLTGTGGEEQFF

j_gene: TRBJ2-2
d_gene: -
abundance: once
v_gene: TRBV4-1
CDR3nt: TGCGCCAGCAGCCAGGGGGAGGACTCGGAGCTGTTTTTT
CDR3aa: CASSQGEDSELFF

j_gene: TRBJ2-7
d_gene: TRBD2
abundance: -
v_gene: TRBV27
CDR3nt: TGTGCCAGCAGTGGGCCAGCGGGAGAATACGAGCAGTACTTC
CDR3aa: CASSGPAGEYEQYF

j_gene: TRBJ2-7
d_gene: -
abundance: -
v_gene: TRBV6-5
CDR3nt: TGTGCCAGCAGTTTCCGCCTAGCGAGGACCAAATACGAGCAGTACTTC
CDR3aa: CASSFRLARTKYEQYF

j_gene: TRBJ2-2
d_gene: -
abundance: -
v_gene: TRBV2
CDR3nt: TGTGCCAGCAGTAGGGACTCCCACACCGGGGAGCTGTTTTTT
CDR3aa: CASSRDSHTGELFF

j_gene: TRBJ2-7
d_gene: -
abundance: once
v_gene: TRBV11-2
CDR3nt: TGTGCCAGCAGCTCCACTGCCTGGGACATAAACTACGAGCAGTACTTC
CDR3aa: CASSSTAWDINYEQYF

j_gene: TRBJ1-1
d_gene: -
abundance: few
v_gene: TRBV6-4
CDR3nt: TGTGCCAGCAGGATGGGGACACCGAACACTGAAGCTTTCTTT
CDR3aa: CASRMGTPNTEAFF

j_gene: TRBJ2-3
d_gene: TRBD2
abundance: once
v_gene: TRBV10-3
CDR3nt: TGTGCCAGCGCACTAGCGGGATCGCAAAATACGCAGTATTTT
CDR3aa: CASALAGSQNTQYF

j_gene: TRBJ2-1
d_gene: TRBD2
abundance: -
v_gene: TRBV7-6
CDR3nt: TGTGCCAGCAGCTTATGGGGTGGAGCGGGAGGGAACAATGAGCAGTTCTTC
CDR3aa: CASSLWGGAGGNNEQFF

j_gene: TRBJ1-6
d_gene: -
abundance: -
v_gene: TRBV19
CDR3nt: TGTGCCAGTAGCGTGGGCACTAATTCACCCCTCCACTTT
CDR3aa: CASSVGTNSPLHF

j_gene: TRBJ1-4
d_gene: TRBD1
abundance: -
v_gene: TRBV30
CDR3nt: TGTGCCTGGAGTAGGACAGGGGCTAATGAAAAACTGTTTTTT
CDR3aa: CAWSRTGANEKLFF

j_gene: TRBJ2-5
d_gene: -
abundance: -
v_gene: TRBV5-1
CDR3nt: TGCGCCAGCAGCTTTAGACAGGCTGGCGAACAAGAGACCCAGTACTTC
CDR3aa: CASSFRQAGEQETQYF

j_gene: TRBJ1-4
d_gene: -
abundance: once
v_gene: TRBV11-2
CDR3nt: TGTGCCAGCAGCTTTCCCGGGACTAATGAAAAACTGTTTTTT
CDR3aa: CASSFPGTNEKLFF

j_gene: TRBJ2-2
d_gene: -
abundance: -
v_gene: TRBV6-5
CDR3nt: TGTGCCAGTAAGTTATTAGCGGACACCGGGGAGCTGTTTTTT
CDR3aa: CASKLLADTGELFF

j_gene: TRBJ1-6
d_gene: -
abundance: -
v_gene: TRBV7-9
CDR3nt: TGTGCCAGCAGCTTAGATTACAGTTATAATTCACCCCTCCACTTT
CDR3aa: CASSLDYSYNSPLHF

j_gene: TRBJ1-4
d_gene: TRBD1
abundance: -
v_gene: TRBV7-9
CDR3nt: TGTGCCAGCAGCACAAGGACAGGGAATGAAAAACTGTTTTTT
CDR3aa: CASSTRTGNEKLFF

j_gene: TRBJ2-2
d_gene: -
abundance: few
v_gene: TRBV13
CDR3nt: TGTGCCAGCAGCTTGGGGAGCGGCGGGCCCCTCACCGGGGAGCTGTTTTTT
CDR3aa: CASSLGSGGPLTGELFF

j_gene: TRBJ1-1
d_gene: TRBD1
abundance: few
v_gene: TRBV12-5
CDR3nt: TGTGCTAGTGGGGGACAGTTGAACACTGAAGCTTTCTTT
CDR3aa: CASGGQLNTEAFF

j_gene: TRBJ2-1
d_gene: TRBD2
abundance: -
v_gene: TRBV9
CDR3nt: TGTGCCAGCAATCACGGGACTAGCGCCACCTACAATGAGCAGTTCTTC
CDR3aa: CASNHGTSATYNEQFF

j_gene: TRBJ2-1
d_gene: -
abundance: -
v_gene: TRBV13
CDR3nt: TGTGCCAGCAGCTTAGGACAGGATTATGAGCAGTTCTTC
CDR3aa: CASSLGQDYEQFF

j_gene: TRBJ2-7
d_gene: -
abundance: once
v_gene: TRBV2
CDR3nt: TGTGCCAGCAGTGATCCGGGTAGGCCCTACGAGCAGTACTTC
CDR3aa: CASSDPGRPYEQYF

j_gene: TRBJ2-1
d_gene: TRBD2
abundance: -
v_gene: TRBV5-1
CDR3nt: TGCGCCAGCAGCTTGTTTCGGGCTAGCGGGGGCGAGTTGAATGAGCAGTTCTTC
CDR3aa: CASSLFRASGGELNEQFF

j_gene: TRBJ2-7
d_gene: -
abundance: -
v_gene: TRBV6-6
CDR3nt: TGTGCCAGCAGTTACTCCCAGGGTGCCTACGAGCAGTACTTC
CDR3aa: CASSYSQGAYEQYF

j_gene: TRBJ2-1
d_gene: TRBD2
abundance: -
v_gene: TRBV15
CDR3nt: TGTGCCACCAGCACCGCGGGACTAGCGGAGCAGTTCTTC
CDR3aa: CATSTAGLAEQFF

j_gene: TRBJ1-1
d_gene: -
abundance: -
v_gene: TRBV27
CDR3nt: TGTGCCAGCAGTCCAGAGCAGGAAAACACTGAAGCTTTCTTT
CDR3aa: CASSPEQENTEAFF

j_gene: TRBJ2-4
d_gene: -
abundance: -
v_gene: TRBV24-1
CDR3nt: TGTGCCACCAGTGAACACGACCCGGGTGACAGACGAGAAGCCAAAAACATTCAGTACTTC
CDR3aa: CATSEHDPGDRREAKNIQYF

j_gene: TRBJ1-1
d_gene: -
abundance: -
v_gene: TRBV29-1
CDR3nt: TGCAGCGTTGTCCAGGGGACTGAAGCTTTCTTT
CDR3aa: CSVVQGTEAFF

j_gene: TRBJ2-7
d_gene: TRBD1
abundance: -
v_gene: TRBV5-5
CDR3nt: TGTGCCAGCAGCCTGGGGGACAGAGCCTACGAGCAGTACTTC
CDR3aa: CASSLGDRAYEQYF

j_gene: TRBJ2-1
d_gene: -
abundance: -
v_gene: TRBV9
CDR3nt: TGTGCCAGCAGCGTAGTGGGGGCCTCCTACAATGAGCAGTTCTTC
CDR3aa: CASSVVGASYNEQFF

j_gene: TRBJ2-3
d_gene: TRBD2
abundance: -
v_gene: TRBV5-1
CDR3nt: TGCGCCAGCAGCTTGGGGAGGACTAGCGGCAGCACAGATACGCAGTATTTT
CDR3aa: CASSLGRTSGSTDTQYF

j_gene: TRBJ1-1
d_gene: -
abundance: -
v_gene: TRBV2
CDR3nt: TGTGCCAGCAGTGGAACAACTGAAGCTTTCTTT
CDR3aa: CASSGTTEAFF

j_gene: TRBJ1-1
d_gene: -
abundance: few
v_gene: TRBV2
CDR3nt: TGTGCCAGCAGTGTTCAGGGTCCCAAAATGGCTTTCTTT
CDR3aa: CASSVQGPKMAFF

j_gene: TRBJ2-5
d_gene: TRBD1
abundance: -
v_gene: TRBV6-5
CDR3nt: TGTGCCAGCAGTCGACTTCGGGACAGCCTGCACTTC
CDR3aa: CASSRLRDSLHF

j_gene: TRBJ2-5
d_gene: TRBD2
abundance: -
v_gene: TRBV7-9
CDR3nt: TGTGCCAGCAGCCGAAGGACTAGCGGCCAAGAGACCCAGTACTTC
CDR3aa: CASSRRTSGQETQYF

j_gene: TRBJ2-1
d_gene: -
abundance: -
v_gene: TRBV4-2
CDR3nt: TGTGCCAGCAGCCAAGGACAGGAAATCCTCAATGAGCAGTTCTTC
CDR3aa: CASSQGQEILNEQFF

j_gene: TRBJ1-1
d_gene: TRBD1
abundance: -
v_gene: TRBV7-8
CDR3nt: TGTGCCAGCAGCCCGGGACAGGGGGCGTTCACTGAAGCTTTCTTT
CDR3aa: CASSPGQGAFTEAFF

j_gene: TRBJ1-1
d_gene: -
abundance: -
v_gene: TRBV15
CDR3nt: TGTGCCACCAGCTCGCGCGACATAAACACTGAAGCTTTCTTT
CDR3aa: CATSSRDINTEAFF

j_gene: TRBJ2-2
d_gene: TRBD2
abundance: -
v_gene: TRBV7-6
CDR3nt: TGTGCCAGCAGCTTAGGACTAGCGGGAGATGCGGGGGAGCTGTTTTTT
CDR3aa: CASSLGLAGDAGELFF

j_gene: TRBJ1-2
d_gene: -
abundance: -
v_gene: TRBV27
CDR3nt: TGTGCCAGCAGTTTATCGTTCACGGGCTATGGCTACACCTTC
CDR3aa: CASSLSFTGYGYTF

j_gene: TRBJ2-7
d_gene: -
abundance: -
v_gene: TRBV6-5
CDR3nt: TGTGCCAGCAGAAGAGCGGCTGAAGGCTACGAGCAGTACTTC
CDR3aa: CASRRAAEGYEQYF

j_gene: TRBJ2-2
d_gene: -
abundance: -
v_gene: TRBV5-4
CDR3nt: TGTGCCAGCAGCTTGGGGAGCCAGAACACCGGGGAGCTGTTTTTT
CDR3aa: CASSLGSQNTGELFF

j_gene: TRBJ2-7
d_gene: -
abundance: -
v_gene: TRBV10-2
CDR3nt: TGCGCCAGCAGAAGGGAGGCCGCCTACGAGCAGTACTTC
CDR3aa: CASRREAAYEQYF

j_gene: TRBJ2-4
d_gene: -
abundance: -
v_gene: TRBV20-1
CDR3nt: TGCAGTGCTCAACAGAAAAACATTCAGTACTTC
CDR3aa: CSAQQKNIQYF

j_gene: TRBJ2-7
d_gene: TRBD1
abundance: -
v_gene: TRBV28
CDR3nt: TGTGCCAGCAGTTTTTCCGGGACAGGGCGGTATCCGAACTACGAGCAGTACTTC
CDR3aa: CASSFSGTGRYPNYEQYF

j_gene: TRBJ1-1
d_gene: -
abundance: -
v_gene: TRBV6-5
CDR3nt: TGTGCCAGCAGTTACCGACGAGGCACTGAAGCTTTCTTT
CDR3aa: CASSYRRGTEAFF

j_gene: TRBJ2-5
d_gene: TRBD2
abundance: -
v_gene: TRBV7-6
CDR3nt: TGTGCCAGCAGCTTAGAGTTCGGACTAGCGGGGAAAGAGACCCAGTACTTC
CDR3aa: CASSLEFGLAGKETQYF